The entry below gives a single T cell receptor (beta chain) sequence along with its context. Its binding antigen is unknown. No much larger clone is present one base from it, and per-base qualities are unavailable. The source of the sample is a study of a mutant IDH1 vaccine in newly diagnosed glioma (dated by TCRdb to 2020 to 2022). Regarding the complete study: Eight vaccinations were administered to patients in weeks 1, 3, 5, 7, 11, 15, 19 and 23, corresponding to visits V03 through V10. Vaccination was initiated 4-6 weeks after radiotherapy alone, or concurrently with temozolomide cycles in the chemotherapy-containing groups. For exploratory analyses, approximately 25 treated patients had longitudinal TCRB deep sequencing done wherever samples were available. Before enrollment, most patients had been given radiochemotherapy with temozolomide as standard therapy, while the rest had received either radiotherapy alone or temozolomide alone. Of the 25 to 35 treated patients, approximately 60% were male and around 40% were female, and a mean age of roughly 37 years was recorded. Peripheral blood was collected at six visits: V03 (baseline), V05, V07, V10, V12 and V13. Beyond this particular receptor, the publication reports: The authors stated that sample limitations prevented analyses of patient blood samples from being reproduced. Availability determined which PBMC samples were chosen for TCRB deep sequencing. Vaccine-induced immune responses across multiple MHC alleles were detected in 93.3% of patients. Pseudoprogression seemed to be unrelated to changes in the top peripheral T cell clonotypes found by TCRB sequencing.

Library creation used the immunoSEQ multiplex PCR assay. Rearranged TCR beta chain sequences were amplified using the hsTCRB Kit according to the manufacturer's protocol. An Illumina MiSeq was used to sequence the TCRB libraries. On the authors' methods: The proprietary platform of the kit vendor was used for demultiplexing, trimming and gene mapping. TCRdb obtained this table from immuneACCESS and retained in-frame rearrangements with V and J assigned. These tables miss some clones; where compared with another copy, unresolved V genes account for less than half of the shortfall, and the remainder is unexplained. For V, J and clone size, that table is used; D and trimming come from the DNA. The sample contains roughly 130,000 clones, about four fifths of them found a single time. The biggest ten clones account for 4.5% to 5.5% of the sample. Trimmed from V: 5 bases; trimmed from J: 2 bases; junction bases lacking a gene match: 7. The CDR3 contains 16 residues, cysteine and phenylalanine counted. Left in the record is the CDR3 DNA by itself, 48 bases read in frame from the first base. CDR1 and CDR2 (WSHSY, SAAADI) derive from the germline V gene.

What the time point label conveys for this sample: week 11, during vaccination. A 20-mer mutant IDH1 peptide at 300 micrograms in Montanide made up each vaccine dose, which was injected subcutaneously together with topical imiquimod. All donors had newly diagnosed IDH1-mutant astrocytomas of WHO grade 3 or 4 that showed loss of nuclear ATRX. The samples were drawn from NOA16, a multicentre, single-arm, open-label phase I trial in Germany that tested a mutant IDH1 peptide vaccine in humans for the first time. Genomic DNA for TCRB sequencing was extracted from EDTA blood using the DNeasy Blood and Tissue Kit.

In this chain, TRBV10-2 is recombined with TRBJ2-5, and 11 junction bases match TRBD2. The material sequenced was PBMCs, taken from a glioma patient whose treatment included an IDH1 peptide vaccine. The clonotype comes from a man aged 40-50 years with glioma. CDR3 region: CASSPLAGGFQETQYF. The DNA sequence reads TGCGCCAGCAGTCCGCTAGCGGGGGGTTTTCAAGAGACCCAGTACTTC.